The T cell receptor beta chain under discussion was sequenced for a study of blood T cell repertoires in COVID-19 (dated by TCRdb to about 2020). Some background on the complete study: The collaborator samples originated in the United States, Italy and Spain and spanned the acute and convalescent phases of COVID-19. HLA class I and class II types, where available, came from metadata supplied by the sample provider rather than from assay-based typing. A freely available public database, intended as a resource for researchers studying the immune response to SARS-CoV-2, is where the repertoires were released. Deeply sampled blood TCRbeta repertoires from subjects exposed to, actively infected with, or recovered from COVID-19 were included in the dataset. Nearly every sample came with metadata listing a de-identified subject ID, COVID-19 status, age in years and sex. The prospective study material was composed of cDNA or gDNA derived from T cells, B-cell-depleted T cells, or PBMCs. Samples were obtained from the ongoing ImmuneRACE study (first 160 participants) and from 1,000 to 1,500 subjects provided by 6 global collaborators. The paper as a whole reports these results and caveats: How much clinical and demographic metadata was included differed by source and by participant, and the metadata was provided uncurated.

In Seattle, one collaborating source enrolled patients while the infection was active and tracked those patients longitudinally over the course of disease. The collaborating institutions used their own protocols to collect whole blood in K2EDTA tubes. For TCRbeta analysis, collaborators shipped samples as frozen whole blood, isolated PBMCs, or DNA extracted from either of those sample types. TCRbeta CDR3 regions were amplified from genomic DNA using the immunoSEQ Assay, a bias-controlled multiplex PCR. Under the source paper's analysis protocol: Nucleated cell counts per sample were estimated from amplification of reference gene primers within the assay. To quantify the absolute abundance of each unique TCRbeta CDR3 rearrangement, sequence reads were collapsed and filtered. For each sample, productive Simpson clonality was calculated by taking the square root of Simpson's diversity index across productive rearrangements. In TCRdb, the immuneACCESS table is reduced to in-frame sequences with V and J assigned. These tables do not hold every clone; where another copy was compared, an unresolved V gene accounts for under half, and the others remain unexplained. D and trimming come from the DNA, and the V and J calls and clone size come from that table. The sample table holds 150,000 to 200,000 clones, of which roughly 79% were seen once. 9% to 15% of the sample comes from the top ten.

In regard to this clone: The antigen it binds to is not known. Within one base of it there is no much larger clone, and no base qualities were kept.

Measured from the cysteine to the phenylalanine, the CDR3 is 15 residues long. The sequence is cut down to CDR3 DNA, 45 bases in frame from base 1. V drops 3 bases and J drops 0 bases, leaving 11 bases in between. For CDR1 and CDR2, the germline V gene lists KGHSH and LQKENI. Sequenced material: peripheral blood. This TCR was sampled from a woman aged 80 or older with COVID-19, enrolled during active disease. Recombination connected TRBV18 to TRBJ1-1; perhaps TRBD1 is the D gene, with 5 bases matching. Here is the DNA: TGTGCCAGCTCACCGGAGGGGCGAATGAACACTGAAGCTTTCTTT. This gives the protein CASSPEGRMNTEAFF.